Listed below are T cell receptor beta chains from one sample, sequenced in a study of blood T cell repertoires in COVID-19. Produced via immunoSEQ multiplex PCR; TCRdb's table is partial and in-frame only. The data contain tens of thousands of clones, more than 80% of them singletons. The sample consisted of PBMCs or T cells enriched from blood (not recorded which). These receptors originate from a woman aged 40 to 50 with acute COVID-19. The CDR3 runs from the conserved cysteine through the conserved F or W.

j_call: TRBJ1-1; v_call: TRBV4-2; cdr3_aa: CASRQDTEAFF
j_call: TRBJ1-5; v_call: TRBV24-1; cdr3_aa: CATRFYSSNQPQHF
j_call: TRBJ1-2; v_call: TRBV25-1; cdr3_aa: CASSAQQAPGGYTF
j_call: TRBJ1-4; v_call: TRBV5-4; cdr3_aa: CASSSRQGASEKLFF
j_call: TRBJ2-7; v_call: TRBV7-3; cdr3_aa: CASSKHGTSGRWEQYF
j_call: TRBJ2-4; v_call: TRBV7-9; cdr3_aa: CASSFVPGLDIQYF
j_call: TRBJ1-1; v_call: TRBV7-6; cdr3_aa: CASSLVFGDLNTEAFF
j_call: TRBJ2-7; v_call: TRBV5-1; cdr3_aa: CASSPTSGRAYYEQYF
j_call: TRBJ2-7; v_call: TRBV7-9; cdr3_aa: CASSPTQGAYEQYF
j_call: TRBJ2-1; v_call: TRBV7-2; cdr3_aa: CASSPSGRPYNEQFF
j_call: TRBJ2-1; v_call: TRBV2; cdr3_aa: CASRGLANYNEQFF
j_call: TRBJ2-4; v_call: TRBV5-4; cdr3_aa: CASSLAGGNNIQYF
j_call: TRBJ2-7; v_call: TRBV7-9; cdr3_aa: CASSGGTGKTYEQYF
j_call: TRBJ2-5; v_call: TRBV9; cdr3_aa: CASAEAGGSVGTQYF
j_call: TRBJ2-3; v_call: TRBV5-1; cdr3_aa: CASSSGTLLGGTDTQYF
j_call: TRBJ2-2; v_call: TRBV11-2; cdr3_aa: CASSRAERGTGELFF
j_call: TRBJ1-6; v_call: TRBV7-2; cdr3_aa: CASRGTGDHSPLHF
j_call: TRBJ2-5; v_call: TRBV7-9; cdr3_aa: CASRSGGPETQYF
j_call: TRBJ1-4; v_call: TRBV28; cdr3_aa: CASSRGTGRTEKLFF
j_call: TRBJ1-1; v_call: TRBV9; cdr3_aa: CASSVVAENTEAFF
j_call: TRBJ2-2; v_call: TRBV5-4; cdr3_aa: CASSRVVNTGELFF
j_call: TRBJ2-2; v_call: TRBV19; cdr3_aa: CAGTGGTAGELFF
j_call: TRBJ2-5; v_call: TRBV15; cdr3_aa: CATSRDVTGKETQYF
j_call: TRBJ2-7; v_call: TRBV6-5; cdr3_aa: CASSYRSAGLSYEQYF
j_call: TRBJ2-1; v_call: TRBV4-1; cdr3_aa: CASSHRGLGYNEQFF
j_call: TRBJ2-7; v_call: TRBV7-2; cdr3_aa: CASSWDSAGGFEQYF
j_call: TRBJ1-5; v_call: TRBV28; cdr3_aa: CASTGPSLQGSYQPQHF
j_call: TRBJ1-3; v_call: TRBV27; cdr3_aa: CASSQTGTGTFKARNTIYF
j_call: TRBJ2-7; v_call: TRBV7-3; cdr3_aa: CASSPIRTGGEAGTTVPYEQYF
j_call: TRBJ1-5; v_call: TRBV28; cdr3_aa: CASSLTGGGNQPQHF
j_call: TRBJ2-3; v_call: TRBV28; cdr3_aa: CASSFRVLGTDTQYF
j_call: TRBJ1-1; v_call: TRBV27; cdr3_aa: CASSWRGSNTEAFF
j_call: TRBJ1-6; v_call: TRBV27; cdr3_aa: CASSPTGYNSPLHF
j_call: TRBJ1-4; v_call: TRBV5-1; cdr3_aa: CASSRRDRINEKLFF
j_call: TRBJ2-3; v_call: TRBV5-1; cdr3_aa: CASSLRGLGTDTQYF
j_call: TRBJ2-1; v_call: TRBV24-1; cdr3_aa: CATSDRPSEGEFF
j_call: TRBJ2-1; v_call: TRBV3-1/TRBV3-2; cdr3_aa: CASSQVPRRTSGSKDNEQFF
j_call: TRBJ1-1; v_call: TRBV11-2; cdr3_aa: CASSSNRGIPTEAFF
j_call: TRBJ1-5; v_call: TRBV27; cdr3_aa: CASRRQGRGNQPQHF
j_call: TRBJ2-1; v_call: TRBV5-1; cdr3_aa: CASSLVAGGDHTEQFF
j_call: TRBJ2-3; v_call: TRBV7-3; cdr3_aa: CASSRYGTGGTDTQYF
j_call: TRBJ1-1; v_call: TRBV9; cdr3_aa: CASSALGGLGTEAFF
j_call: TRBJ2-7; v_call: TRBV27; cdr3_aa: CATNRDEQYF
j_call: TRBJ2-5; v_call: TRBV28; cdr3_aa: CAPGGGTTNQETQYF
j_call: TRBJ2-1; v_call: TRBV10-2; cdr3_aa: CASSVGLAYNEQFF
j_call: TRBJ1-6; v_call: TRBV28; cdr3_aa: CASSDGAGEGSPLHF
j_call: TRBJ2-1; v_call: TRBV27; cdr3_aa: CASSPPATGFSYNEQFF
j_call: TRBJ1-3; v_call: TRBV19; cdr3_aa: CASSTGTGTSGNTIYF
j_call: TRBJ2-1; v_call: TRBV10-3; cdr3_aa: CAISGTGGDNEQFF
j_call: TRBJ1-5; v_call: TRBV6-5; cdr3_aa: CASKSGQGWPQHF
j_call: TRBJ1-1; v_call: TRBV27; cdr3_aa: CASWFNSRVVNTEAFF
j_call: TRBJ1-6; v_call: TRBV19; cdr3_aa: CASRRPGQDNSPLHF
j_call: TRBJ1-1; v_call: TRBV28; cdr3_aa: CASRLPLTGAMGAAFF
j_call: TRBJ1-5; v_call: TRBV11-3; cdr3_aa: CASSLVRDQPQHF
j_call: TRBJ2-2; v_call: TRBV5-1; cdr3_aa: CASAPVPGELFF